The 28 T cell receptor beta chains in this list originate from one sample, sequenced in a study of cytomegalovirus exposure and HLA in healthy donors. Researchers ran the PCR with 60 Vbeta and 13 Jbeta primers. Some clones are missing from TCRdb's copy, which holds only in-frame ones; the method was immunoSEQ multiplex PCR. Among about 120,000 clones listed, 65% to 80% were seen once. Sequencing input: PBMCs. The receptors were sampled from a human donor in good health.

CDR3 nucleotide sequence: TGTGCCAGCAGTGGGCTCTCGGCGGGGTCCTACGAGCAGTACTTC. Protein sequence: CASSGLSAGSYEQYF. This sequence joins TRBV27 and TRBJ2-7; tentatively, D is TRBD2 (6 bases). CDR3 length equals 15 residues. Trimming shortened V by 5 bases and J by 1 base, and 15 bases separated the two germline ends. Germline values: CDR1 MNHEY, CDR2 SMNVEV (reference sequence).

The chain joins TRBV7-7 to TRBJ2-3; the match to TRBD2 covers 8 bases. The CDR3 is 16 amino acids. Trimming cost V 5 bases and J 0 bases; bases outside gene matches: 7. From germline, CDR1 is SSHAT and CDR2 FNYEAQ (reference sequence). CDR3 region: CASSPLTSVSTDTQYF. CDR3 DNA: TGTGCCAGCAGCCCCTTGACTAGCGTTAGCACAGATACGCAGTATTTT.

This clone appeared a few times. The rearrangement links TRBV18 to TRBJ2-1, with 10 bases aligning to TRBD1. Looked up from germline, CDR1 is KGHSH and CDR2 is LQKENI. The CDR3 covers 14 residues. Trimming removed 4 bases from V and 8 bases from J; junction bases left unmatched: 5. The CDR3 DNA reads TGTGCCAGCTCACTGGGACAGGGGAGGGATGAGCAGTTCTTC. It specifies CASSLGQGRDEQFF.

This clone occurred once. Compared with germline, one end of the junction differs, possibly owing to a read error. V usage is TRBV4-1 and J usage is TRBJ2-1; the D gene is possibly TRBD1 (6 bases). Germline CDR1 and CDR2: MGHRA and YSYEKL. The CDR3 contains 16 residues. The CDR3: CVSSPTTGQRDNEQFF. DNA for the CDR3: TGCGTCAGCAGCCCGACGACAGGTCAAAGGGACAATGAGCAGTTCTTC.

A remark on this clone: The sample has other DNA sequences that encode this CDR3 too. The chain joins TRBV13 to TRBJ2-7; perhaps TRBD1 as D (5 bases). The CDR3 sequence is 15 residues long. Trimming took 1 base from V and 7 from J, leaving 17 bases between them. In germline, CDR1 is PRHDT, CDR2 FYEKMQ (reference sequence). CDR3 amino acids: CASSLEGARVWEQYF. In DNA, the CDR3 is TGTGCCAGCAGCTTAGAGGGCGCCAGGGTCTGGGAGCAGTACTTC.

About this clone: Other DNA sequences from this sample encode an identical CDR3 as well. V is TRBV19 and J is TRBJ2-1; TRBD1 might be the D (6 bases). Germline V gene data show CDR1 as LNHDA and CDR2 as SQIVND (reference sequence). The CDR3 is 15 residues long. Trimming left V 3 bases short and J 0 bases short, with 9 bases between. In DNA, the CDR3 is TGTGCCAGTAGTATCGGACAGAGCTCCTACAATGAGCAGTTCTTC. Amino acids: CASSIGQSSYNEQFF.

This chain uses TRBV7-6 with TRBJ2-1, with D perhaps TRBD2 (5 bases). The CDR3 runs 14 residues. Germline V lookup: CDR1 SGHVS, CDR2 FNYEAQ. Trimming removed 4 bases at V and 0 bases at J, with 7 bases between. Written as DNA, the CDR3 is TGTGCCAGCAGCTCGGGAAGCTCCTACAATGAGCAGTTCTTC. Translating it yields CASSSGSSYNEQFF.

This CDR3 reads CASSTSDRFYGYTF. The CDR3 DNA is TGTGCCAGCAGTACCTCAGACAGGTTCTATGGCTACACCTTC. The chain combines TRBV28 with TRBJ1-2, with D possibly matching TRBD1 (6 bases). The CDR3 spans 14 residues. Germline CDR1 reads MDHEN; CDR2 reads SYDVKM. V was pared by 5 bases and J by 4 bases, with 14 bases between.

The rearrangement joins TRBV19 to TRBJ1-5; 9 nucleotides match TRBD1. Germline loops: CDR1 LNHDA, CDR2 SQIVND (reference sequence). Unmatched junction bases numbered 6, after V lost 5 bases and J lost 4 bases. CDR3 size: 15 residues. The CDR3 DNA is TGTGCCAGTAGTGTCATGACAGGGGGTAATCAGCCCCAGCATTTT. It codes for CASSVMTGGNQPQHF.

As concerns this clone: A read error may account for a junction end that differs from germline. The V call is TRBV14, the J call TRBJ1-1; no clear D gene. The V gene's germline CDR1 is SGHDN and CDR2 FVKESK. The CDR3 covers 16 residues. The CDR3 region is CAGSQDPGFPGTEAFF. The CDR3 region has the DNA TGTGCCGGCAGCCAAGACCCCGGCTTCCCGGGCACTGAAGCTTTCTTT.

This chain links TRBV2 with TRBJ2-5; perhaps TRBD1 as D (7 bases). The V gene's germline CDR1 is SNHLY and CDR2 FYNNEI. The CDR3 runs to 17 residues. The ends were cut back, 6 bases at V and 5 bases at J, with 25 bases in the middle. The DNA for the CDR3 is TGTGCCAGCAGGTCCCCCCGGGGGCGAGGGGGCGGGGAGACCCAGTACTTC. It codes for CASRSPRGRGGGETQYF.

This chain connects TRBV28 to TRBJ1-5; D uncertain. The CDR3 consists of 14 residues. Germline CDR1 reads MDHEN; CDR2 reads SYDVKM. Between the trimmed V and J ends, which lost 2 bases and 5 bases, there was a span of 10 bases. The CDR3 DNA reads TGTGCCAGCAGTTTAGGTCAGATCGATCAGCCCCAGCATTTT. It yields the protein CASSLGQIDQPQHF.

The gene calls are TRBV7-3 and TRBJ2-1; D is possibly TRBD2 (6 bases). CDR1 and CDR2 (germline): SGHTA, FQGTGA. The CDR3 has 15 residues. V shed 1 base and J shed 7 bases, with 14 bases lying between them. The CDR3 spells CASSLITGVGNEQFF. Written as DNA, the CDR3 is TGTGCCAGCAGCTTAATTACGGGAGTCGGTAATGAGCAGTTCTTC. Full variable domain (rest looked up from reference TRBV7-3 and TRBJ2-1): GAGVSQTPSNKVTEKGKYVELRCDPISGHTALYWYRQSLGQGPEFLIYFQGTGAADDSGLPNDRFFAVRPEGSVSTLKIQRTERGDSAVYLCASSLITGVGNEQFFGPGTRLTVL.

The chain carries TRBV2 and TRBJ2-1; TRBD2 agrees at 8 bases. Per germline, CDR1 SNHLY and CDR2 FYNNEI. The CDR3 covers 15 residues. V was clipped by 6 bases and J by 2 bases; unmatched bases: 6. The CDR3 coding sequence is TGTGCCAGCAGGATACTAGCGGAAGCCTACAATGAGCAGTTCTTC. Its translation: CASRILAEAYNEQFF.

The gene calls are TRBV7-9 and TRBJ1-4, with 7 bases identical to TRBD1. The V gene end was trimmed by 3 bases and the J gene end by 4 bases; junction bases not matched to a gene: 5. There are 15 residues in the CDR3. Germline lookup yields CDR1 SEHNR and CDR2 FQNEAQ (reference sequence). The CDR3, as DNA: TGTGCCAGCAGCTTGGGACAGCAGGATAATGAAAAACTGTTTTTT. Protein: CASSLGQQDNEKLFF. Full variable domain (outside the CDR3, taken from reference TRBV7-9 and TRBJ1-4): DTGVSQNPRHKITKRGQNVTFRCDPISEHNRLYWYRQTLGQGPEFLTYFQNEAQLEKSRLLSDRFSAERPKGSFSTLEIQRTEQGDSAMYLCASSLGQQDNEKLFFGSGTQLSVL.

As DNA, the CDR3 is TGCGCCAGCAGTGGGGGGCGCTTCTACAATGAGCAGTTCTTC. Translation: CASSGGRFYNEQFF. The chain combines TRBV10-2 with TRBJ2-1, with TRBD1 as a possible D gene (6 bases). The CDR3 loop spans 14 amino acids. CDR1 is WSHSY, CDR2 SAAADI, per germline. Trimming pared 4 bases from V and 3 bases from J, leaving 10 bases between.

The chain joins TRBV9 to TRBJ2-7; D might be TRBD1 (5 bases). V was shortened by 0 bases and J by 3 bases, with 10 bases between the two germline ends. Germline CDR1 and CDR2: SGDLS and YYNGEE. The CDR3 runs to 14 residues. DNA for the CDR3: TGTGCCAGCAGCGTAGGTGAAGGGGTCTACGAGCAGTACTTC. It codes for CASSVGEGVYEQYF.

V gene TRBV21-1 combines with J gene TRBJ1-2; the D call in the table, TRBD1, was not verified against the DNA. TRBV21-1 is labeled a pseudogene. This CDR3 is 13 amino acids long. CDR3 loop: CASSLGQSGGYTF. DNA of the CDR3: TGTGCCAGCAGCCTCGGACAGTCCGGGGGCTACACCTTC.

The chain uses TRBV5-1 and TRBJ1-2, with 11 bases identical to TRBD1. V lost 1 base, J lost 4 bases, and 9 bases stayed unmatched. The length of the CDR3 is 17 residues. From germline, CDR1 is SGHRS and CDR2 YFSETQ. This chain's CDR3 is CASSLMAGQGDSYGYTF. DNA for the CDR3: TGCGCCAGCAGCTTGATGGCGGGACAGGGGGATTCCTATGGCTACACCTTC. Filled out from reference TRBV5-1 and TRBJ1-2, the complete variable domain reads KAGVTQTPRYLIKTRGQQVTLSCSPISGHRSVSWYQQTPGQGLQFLFEYFSETQRNKGNFPGRFSGRQFSNSRSEMNVSTLELGDSALYLCASSLMAGQGDSYGYTFGSGTRLTVV.

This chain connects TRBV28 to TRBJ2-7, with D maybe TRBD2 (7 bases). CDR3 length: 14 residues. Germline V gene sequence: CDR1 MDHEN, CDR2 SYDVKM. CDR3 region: CGTSGGGVGYEQYF. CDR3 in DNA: TGTGGGACCTCTGGGGGGGGCGTAGGGTACGAGCAGTACTTC.

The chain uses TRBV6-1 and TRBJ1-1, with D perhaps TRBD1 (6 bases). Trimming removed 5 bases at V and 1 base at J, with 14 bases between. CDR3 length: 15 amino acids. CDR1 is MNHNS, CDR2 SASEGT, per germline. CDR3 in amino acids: CASSWRGARNTEAFF. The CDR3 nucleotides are TGTGCCAGCAGTTGGCGGGGGGCTCGGAACACTGAAGCTTTCTTT.

CDR3 in DNA: TGTGCCATCAGTGCACAGGAGAACACTGAAGCTTTCTTT. Its protein product is CAISAQENTEAFF. The J gene is TRBJ1-1, the V gene TRBV10-3, with a weak D call TRBD1 (5 bases). The CDR3 spans 13 residues. Trimming stripped 4 bases from V and 1 base from J, with 7 bases between. The germline CDR1 and CDR2 sequences are ENHRY and SYGVKD.

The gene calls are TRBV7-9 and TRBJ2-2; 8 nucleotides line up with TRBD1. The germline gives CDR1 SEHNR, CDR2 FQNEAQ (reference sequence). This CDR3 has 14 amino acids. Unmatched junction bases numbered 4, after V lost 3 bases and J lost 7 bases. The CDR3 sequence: CASSLDRVNGELFF. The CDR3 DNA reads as TGTGCCAGCAGCTTGGACAGGGTTAACGGGGAGCTGTTTTTT.

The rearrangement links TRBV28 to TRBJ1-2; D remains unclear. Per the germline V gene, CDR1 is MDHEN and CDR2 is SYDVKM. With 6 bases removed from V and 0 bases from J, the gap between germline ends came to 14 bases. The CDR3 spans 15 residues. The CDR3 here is CASSLHEASNYGYTF. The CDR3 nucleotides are TGTGCCAGCAGCCTTCACGAGGCTTCTAACTATGGCTACACCTTC.

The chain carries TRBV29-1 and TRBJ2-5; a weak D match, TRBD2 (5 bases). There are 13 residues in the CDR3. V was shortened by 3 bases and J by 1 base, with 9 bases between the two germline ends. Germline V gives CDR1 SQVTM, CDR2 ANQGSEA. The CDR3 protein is CSVELRVQETQYF. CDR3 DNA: TGCAGCGTTGAGTTGCGGGTCCAAGAGACCCAGTACTTC.

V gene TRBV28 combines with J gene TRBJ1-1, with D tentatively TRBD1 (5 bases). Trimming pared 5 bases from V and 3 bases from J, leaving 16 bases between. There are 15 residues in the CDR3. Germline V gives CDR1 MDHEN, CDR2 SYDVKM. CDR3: CASSVDHGGDTEAFF. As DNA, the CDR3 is TGTGCCAGCAGTGTCGACCATGGGGGGGACACTGAAGCTTTCTTT. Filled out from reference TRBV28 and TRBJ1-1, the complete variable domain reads DVKVTQSSRYLVKRTGEKVFLECVQDMDHENMFWYRQDPGLGLRLIYFSYDVKMKEKGDIPEGYSVSREKKERFSLILESASTNQTSMYLCASSVDHGGDTEAFFGQGTRLTVV.

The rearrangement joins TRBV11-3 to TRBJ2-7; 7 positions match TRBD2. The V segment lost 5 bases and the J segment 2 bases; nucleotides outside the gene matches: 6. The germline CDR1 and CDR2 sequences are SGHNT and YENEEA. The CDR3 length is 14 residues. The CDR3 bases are TGTGCCAGCAGCCATCTAGCGGAGACCTACGAGCAGTACTTC. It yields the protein CASSHLAETYEQYF.

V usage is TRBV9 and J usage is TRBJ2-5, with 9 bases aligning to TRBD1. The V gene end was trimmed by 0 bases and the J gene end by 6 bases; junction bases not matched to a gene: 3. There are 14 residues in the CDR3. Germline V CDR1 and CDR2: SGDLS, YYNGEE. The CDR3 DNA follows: TGTGCCAGCAGCGTAGAACAGGGGGCAAAGACCCAGTACTTC. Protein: CASSVEQGAKTQYF.